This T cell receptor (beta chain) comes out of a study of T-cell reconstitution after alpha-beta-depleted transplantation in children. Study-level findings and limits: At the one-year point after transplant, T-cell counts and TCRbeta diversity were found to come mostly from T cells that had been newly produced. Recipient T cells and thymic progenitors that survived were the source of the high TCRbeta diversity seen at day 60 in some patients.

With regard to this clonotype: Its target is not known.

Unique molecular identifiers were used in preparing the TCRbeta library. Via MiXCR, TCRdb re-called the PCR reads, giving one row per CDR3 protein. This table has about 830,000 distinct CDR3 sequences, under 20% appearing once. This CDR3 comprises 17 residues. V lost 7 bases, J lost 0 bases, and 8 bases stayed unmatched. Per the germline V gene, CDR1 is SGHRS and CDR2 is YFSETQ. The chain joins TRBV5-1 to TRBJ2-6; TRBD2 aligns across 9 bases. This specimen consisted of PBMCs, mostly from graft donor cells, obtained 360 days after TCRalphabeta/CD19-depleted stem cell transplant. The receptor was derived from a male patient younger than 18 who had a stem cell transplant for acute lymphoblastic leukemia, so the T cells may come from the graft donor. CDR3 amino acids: CASGPSGATSGANVLTF. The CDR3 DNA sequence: TGCGCCAGCGGACCTAGCGGGGCTACCTCTGGGGCCAACGTCCTGACTTTC.